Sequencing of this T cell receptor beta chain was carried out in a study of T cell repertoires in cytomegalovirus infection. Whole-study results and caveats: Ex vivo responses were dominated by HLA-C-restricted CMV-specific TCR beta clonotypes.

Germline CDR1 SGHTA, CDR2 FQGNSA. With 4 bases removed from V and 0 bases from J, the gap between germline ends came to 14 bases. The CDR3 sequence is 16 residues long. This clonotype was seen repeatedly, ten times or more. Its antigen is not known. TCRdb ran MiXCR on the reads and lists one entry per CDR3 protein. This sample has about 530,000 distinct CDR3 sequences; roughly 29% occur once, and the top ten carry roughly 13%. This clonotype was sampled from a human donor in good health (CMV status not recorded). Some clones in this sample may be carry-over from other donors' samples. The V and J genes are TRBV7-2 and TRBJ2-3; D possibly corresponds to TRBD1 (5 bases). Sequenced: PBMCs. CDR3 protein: CASSYLGVTSTDTQYF. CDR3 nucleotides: TGTGCCAGCAGCTACCTAGGGGTTACTAGCACAGATACGCAGTATTTT.